The rows below give T cell receptor beta chains drawn from one sample of a study of blood T cell repertoires in COVID-19. Produced via immunoSEQ multiplex PCR; TCRdb's table is partial and in-frame only. The table lists roughly 220,000 clones, 75% to 90% of them singletons. Sequenced sample: PBMCs or T cells enriched from blood (not recorded which). The receptors stem from a middle-aged woman with acute COVID-19. The CDR3 runs from the conserved cysteine through the conserved F or W. The D gene is left open where the match is weak. Where a row states a size, it is once, few, many or the class of an expanded clone; other rows omit it.

abundance: once; d_gene: TRBD1; j_gene: TRBJ1-2; v_gene: TRBV19; CDR3nt: TGTGCCAGTAGTATAGTGGGACAGGAGGAATATGGCTACACCTTC; CDR3aa: CASSIVGQEEYGYTF
abundance: few; d_gene: TRBD1; j_gene: TRBJ2-4; v_gene: TRBV19; CDR3nt: TGTGCCAGTATGGGGACAGGAATGGCCCTAGCCAAAAACATTCAGTACTTC; CDR3aa: CASMGTGMALAKNIQYF
abundance: -; d_gene: TRBD1; j_gene: TRBJ1-2; v_gene: TRBV19; CDR3nt: TGTGCCAGTAGGCCGAGGGACAGGGTCGGCTACACCTTC; CDR3aa: CASRPRDRVGYTF
abundance: -; d_gene: -; j_gene: TRBJ2-4; v_gene: TRBV2; CDR3nt: TGTGCCAGCAGTGAAGCCTTAATAGTAGAGCTAGCCAAAAACATTCAGTACTTC; CDR3aa: CASSEALIVELAKNIQYF
abundance: -; d_gene: -; j_gene: TRBJ1-3; v_gene: TRBV11-2; CDR3nt: TGTGCCAGCAGCTTAGTCCCGCAGGGAGGAAACACCATATATTTT; CDR3aa: CASSLVPQGGNTIYF
abundance: once; d_gene: -; j_gene: TRBJ1-2; v_gene: TRBV2; CDR3nt: TGTGCCAGCAGTCCAAATCCGGGACACCCCAACTCCTTC; CDR3aa: CASSPNPGHPNSF
abundance: -; d_gene: TRBD1; j_gene: TRBJ2-2; v_gene: TRBV4-3; CDR3nt: TGCGCCAGCAGCCAAGCTCGGGACAGCTTGACCGGGGAGCTGTTTTTT; CDR3aa: CASSQARDSLTGELFF
abundance: -; d_gene: TRBD1; j_gene: TRBJ1-6; v_gene: TRBV29-1; CDR3nt: TGCAGCGCTCGGACAGGGGGCGAATCACCCCTCCACTTT; CDR3aa: CSARTGGESPLHF
abundance: -; d_gene: TRBD1; j_gene: TRBJ1-1; v_gene: TRBV19; CDR3nt: TGTGCCAGTAGTATAGTCGCAGGGGGGATTAACACTGAAGCTTTCTTT; CDR3aa: CASSIVAGGINTEAFF
abundance: -; d_gene: -; j_gene: TRBJ1-1; v_gene: TRBV7-8; CDR3nt: TGTGCCAGCAGCTCGACAGTTAACACTGAAGCTTTCTTT; CDR3aa: CASSSTVNTEAFF
abundance: once; d_gene: TRBD1; j_gene: TRBJ1-2; v_gene: TRBV6-2/TRBV6-3; CDR3nt: TGTGCCAGCAGTTCCGGGACAGGGAACTATGGCTACACCTTC; CDR3aa: CASSSGTGNYGYTF
abundance: -; d_gene: TRBD1; j_gene: TRBJ1-2; v_gene: TRBV19; CDR3nt: TGTGCCAGTAGTCCCTGGGACAGGGGCCGGTACTTC; CDR3aa: CASSPWDRGRYF
abundance: once; d_gene: -; j_gene: TRBJ2-5; v_gene: TRBV5-1; CDR3nt: TGCGCCAGCGGTGACAGAGCGGAGACCCAGTACTTC; CDR3aa: CASGDRAETQYF
abundance: -; d_gene: -; j_gene: TRBJ1-5; v_gene: TRBV18; CDR3nt: TGTGCCAGCTCACCCCAAGGGACAAGAAATCAGCCCCAGCATTTT; CDR3aa: CASSPQGTRNQPQHF
abundance: -; d_gene: TRBD1; j_gene: TRBJ1-1; v_gene: TRBV5-5; CDR3nt: TGTGCCAGCAGCTTGCGCGGCGGACAGGTCGACACTGAAGCTTTCTTT; CDR3aa: CASSLRGGQVDTEAFF
abundance: -; d_gene: TRBD2; j_gene: TRBJ2-3; v_gene: TRBV9; CDR3nt: TGTGCCAGCAGCGTAGGGCTAGCGGGGGATGATACGCAGTATTTT; CDR3aa: CASSVGLAGDDTQYF
abundance: -; d_gene: TRBD1; j_gene: TRBJ1-1; v_gene: TRBV9; CDR3nt: TGTGCCAGCCGTGGGACAGGCCACACTGAAGCTTTCTTT; CDR3aa: CASRGTGHTEAFF
abundance: -; d_gene: -; j_gene: TRBJ1-1; v_gene: TRBV14; CDR3nt: TGTGCCAGCAGCCAAGATCTTGGAGATAACACTGAAGCTTTCTTT; CDR3aa: CASSQDLGDNTEAFF
abundance: few; d_gene: TRBD1; j_gene: TRBJ2-2; v_gene: TRBV6-2/TRBV6-3; CDR3nt: TGTGCCAGCAGTACCGGGACAGGGGACACCGGGGAGCTGTTTTTT; CDR3aa: CASSTGTGDTGELFF
abundance: -; d_gene: TRBD1; j_gene: TRBJ2-2; v_gene: TRBV15; CDR3nt: TGTGCCACCAGCAGAGATCATGGCAGGGGGCGGCGAAACACCGGGGAGCTGTTTTTT; CDR3aa: CATSRDHGRGRRNTGELFF
abundance: -; d_gene: -; j_gene: TRBJ1-1; v_gene: TRBV6-5; CDR3nt: TGTGCCAGCAGTTACTCCACAATGAACACTGAAGCTTTCTTT; CDR3aa: CASSYSTMNTEAFF
abundance: -; d_gene: -; j_gene: TRBJ2-1; v_gene: TRBV19; CDR3nt: TGTGCCAGTAGGAAACCCGGGACGACGGTCCGGGGGGAGCAGTTCTTC; CDR3aa: CASRKPGTTVRGEQFF
abundance: -; d_gene: TRBD2; j_gene: TRBJ2-1; v_gene: TRBV10-3; CDR3nt: TGTGCCATCAGTACGGAGACTAGCGGGGGGAATGAGCAGTTCTTC; CDR3aa: CAISTETSGGNEQFF
abundance: -; d_gene: -; j_gene: TRBJ1-6; v_gene: TRBV27; CDR3nt: TGTGCCAGCAGTTTATTTGGTTGGGACAAAAATTCACCCCTCCACTTT; CDR3aa: CASSLFGWDKNSPLHF
abundance: -; d_gene: TRBD1; j_gene: TRBJ1-1; v_gene: TRBV3-1/TRBV3-2; CDR3nt: TGTGCCAGCAGCCTCTCGAGGTTGGGACAGGGAAACACTGAAGCTTTCTTT; CDR3aa: CASSLSRLGQGNTEAFF
abundance: -; d_gene: -; j_gene: TRBJ1-2; v_gene: TRBV19; CDR3nt: TGTGCCAGTAGTCCCCCCGCGGGGGCCGCCCCAGGCTACACCTTC; CDR3aa: CASSPPAGAAPGYTF
abundance: -; d_gene: -; j_gene: TRBJ1-2; v_gene: TRBV6-1; CDR3nt: TGTGCCAGCAGTGAAGCGCGGCGGAGCTATGGCTACACCTTC; CDR3aa: CASSEARRSYGYTF
abundance: few; d_gene: -; j_gene: TRBJ1-1; v_gene: TRBV7-2; CDR3nt: TGTGCCAGCAGCCTACCGATTACAGGCTCGAACACTGAAGCTTTCTTT; CDR3aa: CASSLPITGSNTEAFF
abundance: -; d_gene: -; j_gene: TRBJ1-6; v_gene: TRBV28; CDR3nt: TGTGCCAGCAGTTCGACCAACACGGGGACACCCCTCCACTTT; CDR3aa: CASSSTNTGTPLHF
abundance: once; d_gene: TRBD1; j_gene: TRBJ2-7; v_gene: TRBV9; CDR3nt: TGTGCCAGCAGCCCTGGGACAGGCCACTACGAGCAGTACTTC; CDR3aa: CASSPGTGHYEQYF
abundance: -; d_gene: -; j_gene: TRBJ2-7; v_gene: TRBV10-3; CDR3nt: TGTGCCATCAGCAACAGGGTCCGCTACGAGCAGTACTTC; CDR3aa: CAISNRVRYEQYF
abundance: -; d_gene: -; j_gene: TRBJ2-3; v_gene: TRBV7-2; CDR3nt: TGTGCCAGCAGCTTAGTCGCTACTCGCACAGATACGCAGTATTTT; CDR3aa: CASSLVATRTDTQYF
abundance: -; d_gene: -; j_gene: TRBJ2-2; v_gene: TRBV19; CDR3nt: TGTGCCAGTAGTAGCAGGGGGGACACCGGGGAGCTGTTTTTT; CDR3aa: CASSSRGDTGELFF
abundance: -; d_gene: -; j_gene: TRBJ2-1; v_gene: TRBV5-6; CDR3nt: TGTGCCAGCAGCTCCTCTACAGGGATCTACAATGAGCAGTTCTTC; CDR3aa: CASSSSTGIYNEQFF
abundance: -; d_gene: -; j_gene: TRBJ1-1; v_gene: TRBV7-9; CDR3nt: TGTGCCAGCAGCTTAGTGGTCGACCAGGGGATCGCTTTCTTT; CDR3aa: CASSLVVDQGIAFF
abundance: -; d_gene: TRBD1; j_gene: TRBJ1-1; v_gene: TRBV2; CDR3nt: TGTGCCAGCAGTCCAGACAGGGAAACTGAAGCTTTCTTT; CDR3aa: CASSPDRETEAFF
abundance: -; d_gene: TRBD1; j_gene: TRBJ1-6; v_gene: TRBV6-6; CDR3nt: TGTGCCAGCAGTCGGGACAGGGCTGGGATCTATAATTCACCCCTCCACTTT; CDR3aa: CASSRDRAGIYNSPLHF
abundance: -; d_gene: -; j_gene: TRBJ1-6; v_gene: TRBV4-3; CDR3nt: TGCGCCAGCAGCCAAGATCGGGTCAGCTATTCACCCCTCCACTTT; CDR3aa: CASSQDRVSYSPLHF
abundance: -; d_gene: TRBD1; j_gene: TRBJ1-1; v_gene: TRBV29-1; CDR3nt: TGCAGCGCCGGACAGGGTGTAGGCACTGAAGCTTTCTTT; CDR3aa: CSAGQGVGTEAFF
abundance: once; d_gene: -; j_gene: TRBJ1-3; v_gene: TRBV19; CDR3nt: TGTGCCAGTAGTCCAACAGGGATCGGAAACACCATATATTTT; CDR3aa: CASSPTGIGNTIYF
abundance: -; d_gene: TRBD1; j_gene: TRBJ1-2; v_gene: TRBV4-3; CDR3nt: TGCGCCAGCAGCCAACAAGGGACAGACTATGGCTACACCTTC; CDR3aa: CASSQQGTDYGYTF
abundance: -; d_gene: -; j_gene: TRBJ2-1; v_gene: TRBV2; CDR3nt: TGTGCCAGCAAGTCCGGGGGTGAGCAGTTCTTC; CDR3aa: CASKSGGEQFF
abundance: once; d_gene: -; j_gene: TRBJ2-3; v_gene: TRBV29-1; CDR3nt: TGCAGCGTTGATCTCGGACAGAGGAGCACAGATACGCAGTATTTT; CDR3aa: CSVDLGQRSTDTQYF
abundance: -; d_gene: -; j_gene: TRBJ1-5; v_gene: TRBV12-3/TRBV12-4; CDR3nt: TGTGCCAGCAGCGACGGGGGGAATCAGCCCCAGCATTTT; CDR3aa: CASSDGGNQPQHF
abundance: -; d_gene: TRBD1; j_gene: TRBJ1-1; v_gene: TRBV19; CDR3nt: TGTGCCAGTAGTATATGGCGGGACAGGGCCACTGAAGCTTTCTTT; CDR3aa: CASSIWRDRATEAFF